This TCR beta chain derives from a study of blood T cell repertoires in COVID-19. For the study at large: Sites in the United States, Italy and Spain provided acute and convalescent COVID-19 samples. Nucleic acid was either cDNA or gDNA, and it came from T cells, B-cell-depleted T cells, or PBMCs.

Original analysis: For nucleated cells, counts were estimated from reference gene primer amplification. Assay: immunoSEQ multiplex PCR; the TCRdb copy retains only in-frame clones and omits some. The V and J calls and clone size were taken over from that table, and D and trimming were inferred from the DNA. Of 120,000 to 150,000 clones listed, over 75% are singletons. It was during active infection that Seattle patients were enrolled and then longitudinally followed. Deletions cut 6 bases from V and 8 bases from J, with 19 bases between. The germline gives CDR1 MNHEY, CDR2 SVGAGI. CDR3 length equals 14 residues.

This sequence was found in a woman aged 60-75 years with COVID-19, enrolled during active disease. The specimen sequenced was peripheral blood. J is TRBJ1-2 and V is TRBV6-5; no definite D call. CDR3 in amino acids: CASRTDFEVGGYTF. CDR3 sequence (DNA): TGTGCCAGCAGGACGGACTTCGAGGTGGGAGGCTACACCTTC.